The TCR beta chain described here comes from a study of T cells in Graves' hyperthyroidism and ophthalmopathy. Amplification targeted TCR beta CDR3 regions from RNA transcripts. Researchers ran a first-round RT-PCR on the TCR CDR3 using the HTBI primer set. TCRdb re-derived calls from the multiplex PCR reads in MiXCR, one entry per CDR3 protein. There are about 350,000 distinct CDR3 sequences in the sample; over 15% occur only once, and about 16% lies in the top ten. This clonotype was seen many times. The CDR3 sequence is 15 residues long. Trimming at V came to 5 bases and at J to 2 bases, leaving 8 bases not matched to a gene. Fresh peripheral blood, approximately 10 ml, was the source of the PBMCs.

Material for sequencing was blood. This chain uses TRBV12-3 or TRBV12-4 with TRBJ1-1, with TRBD1 matching 7 bases. This clonotype was sampled from a woman aged 40 to 50 with Graves' ophthalmopathy. CDR3 protein: CASSVRDSPNTEAFF. The CDR3 nucleotides are TGTGCCAGCAGTGTTAGGGACAGTCCTAACACTGAAGCTTTCTTT.